The clone carrying this TCR beta chain was counted many times. Antigen: not known. In the study's own analysis: A classifier for distant metastasis in papillary thyroid cancer was constructed using CDR3 differences observed across clinicopathological groups. Using MiXCR, TCRdb re-called clones from the PCR reads. V and J calls and clone size were set by TCRdb, not the authors. The sample lists roughly 25,000 clones, 15% occurring once. Thyroid surgery was preceded by no treatment in any patient. These data belong to a study of metastatic and nonmetastatic thyroid tumors. Across the whole study: Repertoire comparison spanned blood and tumor or nodule tissue of malignant and benign thyroid patients. Points from the study as a whole: Patients with malignant thyroid tumors reportedly had significantly higher TCR beta diversity than those with benign nodules, in blood and tumor.

Germline V gene lookup returns CDR1 SGHVS and CDR2 FQNEAQ. V lost 1 base to trimming and J lost 0 bases, with 7 bases between them. The CDR3 has 15 residues. Specimen: blood. The chain recombines TRBV7-8 with TRBJ2-1; weak D call: TRBD2 (5 bases). The sequence came from a female donor with papillary thyroid cancer or a benign thyroid nodule (not recorded which). Some clones in this sample may be carry-over from other donors' samples. The CDR3 sequence is CASSLGESSYNEQFF. The CDR3 region has the DNA TGTGCCAGCAGCTTAGGGGAGAGCTCCTACAATGAGCAGTTCTTC. The variable domain in full, with the rest retrieved from reference TRBV7-8 and TRBJ2-1, is GAGVSQSPRYKVAKRGQDVALRCDPISGHVSLFWYQQALGQGPEFLTYFQNEAQLDKSGLPSDRFFAERPEGSVSTLKIQRTQQEDSAVYLCASSLGESSYNEQFFGPGTRLTVL.